The 6 T cell receptor beta chains reported below all come from one sample, sequenced in a study of IL-17A CD8 T cells in psoriatic arthritis synovium. Here immunoSEQ multiplex PCR was the method, and the copy in TCRdb shows in-frame clones only, minus some. This sample has some 1,900 clones, with around 70% found just once. Synovial fluid was aspirated from actively inflamed joints of psoriatic arthritis patients. The source material was memory CD8+ T cells from synovial fluid. Subset specified: bulk memory CD8+ T cells (CD45RA-CD27+/- and CD45RA+CD27-). The receptor source for this set is a human donor with psoriatic arthritis.

The V and J genes are TRBV10-3 and TRBJ2-7, with 9 bases identical to TRBD2. The CDR3 consists of 16 residues. With 8 bases clipped from V and 3 bases from J, the junction kept 14 bases outside the gene matches. The germline V gene has CDR1 ENHRY and CDR2 SYGVKD. The CDR3 DNA follows: TGTGCCATCGAGGATGGGGGTAGCGGGAGACACTACGAGCAGTACTTC. It codes for CAIEDGGSGRHYEQYF.

The V call is TRBV4-3, the J call TRBJ2-3; 12 bases line up with TRBD1. CDR1 is LGHNA, CDR2 YSLEER, per germline. The CDR3 is made up of 17 amino acids. The V gene end was trimmed by 3 bases and the J gene end by 6 bases; junction bases not matched to a gene: 10. CDR3 residues: CASSHGMGQGAWDTQYF. The CDR3 bases are TGCGCCAGCAGCCACGGAATGGGACAGGGGGCGTGGGATACGCAGTATTTT.

The rearrangement uses TRBV6-1 and TRBJ2-7; no clear D gene. CDR1 is MNHNS, CDR2 SASEGT, per germline. Trimming removed 6 bases at V and 1 base at J, with 4 bases between. The CDR3 runs to 11 residues. The CDR3 reads CASRTSYEQYF. The CDR3 DNA reads TGTGCCAGCAGAACATCCTACGAGCAGTACTTC.

This chain uses TRBV16 with TRBJ2-7, with a possible D match to TRBD2 (6 bases). The germline V and J ends were trimmed by 2 bases and 3 bases, with 26 bases remaining between them. From germline, CDR1 is KGHSY and CDR2 FQNENV. The CDR3 sequence is 19 residues long. CDR3 loop: CASSQAVRRGPQAGYEQYF. The CDR3 nucleotides read TGTGCCAGCAGCCAAGCCGTGAGGCGAGGGCCCCAAGCGGGCTACGAGCAGTACTTC.

This chain links TRBV9 with TRBJ1-2; D is ambiguous. Germline CDR1 SGDLS, CDR2 YYNGEE. CDR3 size: 14 residues. Deletions cut 2 bases from V and 7 bases from J, with 15 bases between. This CDR3 is CASSVPWGRGGYTF. DNA of the CDR3: TGTGCCAGCAGCGTCCCCTGGGGTCGAGGTGGCTACACCTTC. The full variable domain, its missing parts supplied by reference TRBV9 and TRBJ1-2, is DSGVTQTPKHLITATGQRVTLRCSPRSGDLSVYWYQQSLDQGLQFLIQYYNGEERAKGNILERFSAQQFPDLHSELNLSSLELGDSALYFCASSVPWGRGGYTFGSGTRLTVV.

The V and J genes are TRBV6-4 and TRBJ2-2; maybe TRBD1 (6 bases). This CDR3 has 14 residues. Germline CDR1 and CDR2: MRHNA and SNTAGT. The germline V and J ends were trimmed by 4 bases and 6 bases, with 12 bases remaining between them. CDR3: CASSAKTGSGELFF. In DNA, the CDR3 is TGTGCCAGCAGTGCCAAAACAGGGTCCGGGGAGCTGTTTTTT.